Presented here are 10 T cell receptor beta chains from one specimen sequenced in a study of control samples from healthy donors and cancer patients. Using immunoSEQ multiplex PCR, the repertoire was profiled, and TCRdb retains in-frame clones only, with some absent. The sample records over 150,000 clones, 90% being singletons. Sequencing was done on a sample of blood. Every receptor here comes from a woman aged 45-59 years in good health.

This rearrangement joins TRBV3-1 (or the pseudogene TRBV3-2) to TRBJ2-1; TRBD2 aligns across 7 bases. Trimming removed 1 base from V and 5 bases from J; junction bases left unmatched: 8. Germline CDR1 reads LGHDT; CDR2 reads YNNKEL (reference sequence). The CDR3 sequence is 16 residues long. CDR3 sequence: CASSQGPGLRDNEQFF. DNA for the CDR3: TGTGCCAGCAGCCAAGGCCCGGGACTACGAGACAATGAGCAGTTCTTC.

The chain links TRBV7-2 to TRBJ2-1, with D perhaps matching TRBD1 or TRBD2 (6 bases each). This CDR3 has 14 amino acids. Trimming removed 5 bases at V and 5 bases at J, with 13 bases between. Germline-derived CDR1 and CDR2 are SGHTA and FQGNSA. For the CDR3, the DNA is TGTGCCAGCAGCGCAGGGGCGGGGAACAATGAGCAGTTCTTC. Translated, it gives CASSAGAGNNEQFF.

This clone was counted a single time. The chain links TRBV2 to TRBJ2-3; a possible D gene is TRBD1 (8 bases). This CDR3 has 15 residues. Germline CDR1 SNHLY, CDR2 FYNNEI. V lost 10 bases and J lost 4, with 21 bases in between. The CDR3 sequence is CATEHRTGRADTQYF. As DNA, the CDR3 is TGTGCCACCGAGCATCGGACAGGGAGGGCAGATACGCAGTATTTT. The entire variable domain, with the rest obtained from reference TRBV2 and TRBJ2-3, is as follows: EPEVTQTPSHQVTQMGQEVILRCVPISNHLYFYWYRQILGQKVEFLVSFYNNEISEKSEIFDDQFSVERPDGSNFTLKIRSTKLEDSAMYFCATEHRTGRADTQYFGPGTRLTVL.

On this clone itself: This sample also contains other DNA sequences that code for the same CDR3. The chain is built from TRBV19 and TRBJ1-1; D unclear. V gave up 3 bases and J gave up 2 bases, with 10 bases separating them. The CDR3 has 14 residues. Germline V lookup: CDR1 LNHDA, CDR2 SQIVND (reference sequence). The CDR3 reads CASSISSGNTEAFF. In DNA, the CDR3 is TGTGCCAGTAGTATTTCTTCCGGTAACACTGAAGCTTTCTTT.

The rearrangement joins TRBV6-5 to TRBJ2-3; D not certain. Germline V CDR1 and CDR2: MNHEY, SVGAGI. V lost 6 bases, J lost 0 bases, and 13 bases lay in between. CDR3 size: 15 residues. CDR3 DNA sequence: TGTGCCAGCAGAGACTCTCTTCCTAGCACAGATACGCAGTATTTT. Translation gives CASRDSLPSTDTQYF.

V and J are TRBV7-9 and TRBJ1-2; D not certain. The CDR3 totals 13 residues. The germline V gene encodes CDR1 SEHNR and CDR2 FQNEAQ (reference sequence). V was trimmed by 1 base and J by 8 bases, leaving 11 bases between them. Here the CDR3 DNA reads TGTGCCAGCAGCTTAGGTCCGGAGAACGGCTACACCTTC. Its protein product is CASSLGPENGYTF.

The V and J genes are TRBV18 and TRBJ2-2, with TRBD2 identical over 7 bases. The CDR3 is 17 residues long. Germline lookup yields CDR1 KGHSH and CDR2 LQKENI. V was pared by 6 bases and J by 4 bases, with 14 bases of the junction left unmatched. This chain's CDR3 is CASSGPGTILPTGELFF. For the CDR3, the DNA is TGTGCCAGCTCGGGCCCCGGGACTATCCTCCCCACCGGGGAGCTGTTTTTT.

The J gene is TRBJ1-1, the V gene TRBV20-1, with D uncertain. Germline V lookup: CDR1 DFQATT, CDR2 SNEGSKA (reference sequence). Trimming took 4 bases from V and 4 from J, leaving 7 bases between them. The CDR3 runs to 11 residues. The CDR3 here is CSAIRATEAFF. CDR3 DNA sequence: TGCAGTGCTATAAGGGCCACTGAAGCTTTCTTT.

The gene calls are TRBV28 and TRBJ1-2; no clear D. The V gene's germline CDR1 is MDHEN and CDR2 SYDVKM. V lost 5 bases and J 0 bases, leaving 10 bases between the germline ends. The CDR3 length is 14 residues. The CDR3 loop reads CASSLLLTNYGYTF. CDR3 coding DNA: TGTGCCAGCAGTCTCCTTCTTACTAACTATGGCTACACCTTC.

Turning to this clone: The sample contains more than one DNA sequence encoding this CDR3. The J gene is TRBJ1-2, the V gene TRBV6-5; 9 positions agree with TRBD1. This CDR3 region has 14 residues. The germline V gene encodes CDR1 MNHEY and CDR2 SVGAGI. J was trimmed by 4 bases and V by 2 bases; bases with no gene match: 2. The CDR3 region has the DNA TGTGCCAGCAGTTACGGGACAGGGTCCTATGGCTACACCTTC. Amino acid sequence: CASSYGTGSYGYTF.